This section outlines one T cell receptor (beta chain) sequence together with its context. The antigen remains unidentified. Focal radiation plus CTLA-4 blockade with ipilimumab was given to patients with chemo-refractory metastatic non-small-cell lung cancer. The data were taken from a study of radiotherapy plus CTLA-4 blockade in lung cancer. In the study overall: Of all patients, around 20% responded objectively and 31% showed disease control. Broader study findings: Early blood T cell clone changes and increased post-radiation serum interferon-beta were reportedly the strongest response predictors. The study found tumor-derived TCR clones expanded in blood after radiotherapy plus ipilimumab.

Using immunoSEQ multiplex PCR, the repertoire was profiled, and TCRdb retains in-frame clones only, with some absent. Of 75,000 to 100,000 clones listed, 88% were seen once; the top ten hold roughly 4.9%. The V end was cut by 5 bases, the J end by 6 bases, with 23 bases between. The CDR3 is 17 residues long. The germline CDR1 and CDR2 sequences are MNHEY and SMNVEV (reference sequence). The chain combines TRBV27 with TRBJ1-5; D is possibly TRBD1 (5 bases). The sequences come from peripheral blood, collected from a patient treated with radiotherapy plus ipilimumab. This sequence was found in a human donor with non-small cell lung cancer that progressed on radiotherapy plus ipilimumab. For the CDR3, the DNA is TGTGCCAGCAGTCGTCTAGCCAGCTCCTCCGGGGGTCAGCCCCAGCATTTT. Encoded protein: CASSRLASSSGGQPQHF.